This T cell receptor (beta chain) is from a study of blood T cells in healthy people across ages. Germline values: CDR1 SQVTM, CDR2 ANQGSEA. J was trimmed by 8 bases and V by 5 bases; bases with no gene match: 4. This CDR3 is 12 amino acids long. This clonotype was seen just once. A sample-barcoded 5' primer and a J-beta primer mix were used in a second PCR of about 7 to 12 cycles. TCRdb fed the 5' RACE reads into MiXCR, producing one record per CDR3 protein. The table lists about 1.4 million distinct CDR3 sequences, around 59% of them singletons, with 6.5% to 8.5% in the top ten. Each sample gave at least 6 million isolated PBMCs. Total RNA, at least 5 micrograms per sample, was extracted from PBMCs.

This chain connects TRBV29-1 to TRBJ1-1; TRBD1 aligns across 11 bases. Source material: blood. This receptor was identified in a man younger than 30 in good health. The CDR3 region has the DNA TGCAGCGTTAGGGGACAGGGGGTGGAAGCTTTCTTT. Translating gives CSVRGQGVEAFF.